This T cell receptor beta chain was sequenced during a study of blood T cell repertoires in COVID-19 (dated by TCRdb to the early 2020s). Regarding the study in general: Samples from collaborators originated in the United States, Italy and Spain and spanned both the acute and convalescent phases of COVID-19. Deeply sampled blood TCRbeta repertoires from subjects exposed to, actively infected with, or recovered from COVID-19 were included in the dataset. The material from the prospective study consisted of cDNA or gDNA derived from T cells, B-cell-depleted T cells, or PBMCs. The samples were drawn from two sources: the first 160 participants of the ongoing ImmuneRACE study, and 1,000 to 1,500 subjects contributed by 6 global collaborators. A de-identified subject ID, COVID-19 status, age in years and sex were almost always included in the sample metadata. The repertoires were released in a freely available public database intended as a resource for research on the immune response to SARS-CoV-2. Where available, HLA class I and class II types were taken from metadata supplied by the sample provider and were not determined by assay-based typing.

Here is what the overall study found, with its caveats: How much clinical and demographic metadata was included differed by source and by participant, and the metadata was provided uncurated.

On this clone itself: What antigen it recognizes has not been identified. Nothing much larger sits one base from this clone, and base qualities are not available.

A second Seattle source provided samples from volunteer blood donors who had recovered from COVID-19. The collaborating institutions used their own protocols to collect whole blood in K2EDTA tubes. For TCRbeta analysis, collaborators shipped samples as frozen whole blood, isolated PBMCs, or DNA extracted from either of those sample types. The immunoSEQ Assay, a bias-controlled multiplex PCR, was used to amplify TCRbeta CDR3 regions from genomic DNA. As for the original processing: Nucleated cell counts per sample were estimated from amplification of reference gene primers within the assay. To quantify the absolute abundance of each unique TCRbeta CDR3 rearrangement, sequence reads were collapsed and filtered. Productive Simpson clonality was computed per sample as the square root of Simpson's diversity index over productive rearrangements. The immuneACCESS repertoire file appears here via TCRdb, limited to in-frame rearrangements. These files lack a portion of the clones; in checked studies, under half of the deficit traces to unresolved V genes, and the cause of the others is not known. Clonal size and the V and J genes are those of that table, whereas D and trimming came from the DNA. In this sample the table shows around 250,000 clones, 70% to 90% of which occur a single time. Around 2% of the sample belongs to the ten largest clones.

The clonotype comes from a man aged 25 to 40 who had recovered from COVID-19. The sample comprised peripheral blood.

The CDR3 reads CASSTRQLLNTEAFF. The bases read TGTGCCAGTAGTACCAGACAGCTGTTAAACACTGAAGCTTTCTTT. Recombination linked TRBV19 to TRBJ1-1; TRBD1 is a weak D gene call, 5 bases matching. In the germline V gene (reference sequence), CDR1 corresponds to LNHDA and CDR2 to SQIVND. Measured from the cysteine to the phenylalanine, the CDR3 is 15 residues long. CDR3 DNA is the only sequence kept; it has 45 bases, read in frame from the first base. The junction shows trimming of 4 bases on V and 2 bases on J, plus 14 bases between the germline ends.